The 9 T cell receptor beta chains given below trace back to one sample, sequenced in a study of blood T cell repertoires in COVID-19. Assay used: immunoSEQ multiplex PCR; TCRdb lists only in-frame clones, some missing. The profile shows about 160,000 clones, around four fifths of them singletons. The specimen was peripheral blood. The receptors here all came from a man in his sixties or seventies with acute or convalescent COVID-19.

The CDR3 reads CASSRRTGDFTDTQYF. The CDR3 region has the DNA TGTGCCAGTAGCCGCAGGACAGGGGATTTCACAGATACGCAGTATTTT. V usage is TRBV19 and J usage is TRBJ2-3; 9 bases line up with TRBD1. The V gene end was trimmed by 6 bases and the J gene end by 2 bases; junction bases not matched to a gene: 9. CDR1 is LNHDA and CDR2 is SQIVND in the germline V gene (reference sequence). The CDR3 loop spans 16 amino acids.

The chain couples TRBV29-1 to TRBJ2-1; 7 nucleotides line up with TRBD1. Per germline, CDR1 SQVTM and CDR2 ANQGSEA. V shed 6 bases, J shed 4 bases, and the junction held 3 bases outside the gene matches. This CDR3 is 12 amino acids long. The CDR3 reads CSVGTEYNEQFF. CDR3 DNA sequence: TGCAGCGTGGGGACAGAATACAATGAGCAGTTCTTC.

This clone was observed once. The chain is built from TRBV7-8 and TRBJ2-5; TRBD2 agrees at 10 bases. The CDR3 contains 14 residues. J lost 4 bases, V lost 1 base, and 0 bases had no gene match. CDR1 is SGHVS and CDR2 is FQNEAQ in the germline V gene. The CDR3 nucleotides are TGTGCCAGCAGCTTAGGACTAGCGGGAGAGACCCAGTACTTC. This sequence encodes CASSLGLAGETQYF.

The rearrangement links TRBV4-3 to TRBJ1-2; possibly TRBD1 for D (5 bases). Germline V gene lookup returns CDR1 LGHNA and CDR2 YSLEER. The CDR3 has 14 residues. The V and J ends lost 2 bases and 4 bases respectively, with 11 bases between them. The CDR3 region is CASSQNRQSYGYTF. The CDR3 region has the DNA TGCGCCAGCAGCCAAAACCGACAGTCCTATGGCTACACCTTC.

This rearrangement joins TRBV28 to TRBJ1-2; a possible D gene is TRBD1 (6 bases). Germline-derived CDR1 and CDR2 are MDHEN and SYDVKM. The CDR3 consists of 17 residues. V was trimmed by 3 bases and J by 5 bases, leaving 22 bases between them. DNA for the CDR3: TGTGCCAGCAGTTTGGGGGCAGGGACGGTTAAAGGATATGGCTACACCTTC. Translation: CASSLGAGTVKGYGYTF.

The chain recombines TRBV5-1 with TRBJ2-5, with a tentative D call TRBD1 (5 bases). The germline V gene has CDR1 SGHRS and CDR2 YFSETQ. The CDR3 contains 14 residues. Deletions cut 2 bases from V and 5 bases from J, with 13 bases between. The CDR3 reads CASSLGQESETQYF. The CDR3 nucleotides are TGCGCCAGCAGCTTAGGACAAGAATCGGAGACCCAGTACTTC.

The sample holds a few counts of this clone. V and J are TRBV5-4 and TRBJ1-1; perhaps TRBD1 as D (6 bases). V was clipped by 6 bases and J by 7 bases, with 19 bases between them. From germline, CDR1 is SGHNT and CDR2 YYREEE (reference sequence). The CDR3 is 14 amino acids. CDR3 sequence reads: CASTFFGGAVEAFF. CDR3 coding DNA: TGTGCCAGCACCTTTTTTGGGGGGGCTGTTGAAGCTTTCTTT.

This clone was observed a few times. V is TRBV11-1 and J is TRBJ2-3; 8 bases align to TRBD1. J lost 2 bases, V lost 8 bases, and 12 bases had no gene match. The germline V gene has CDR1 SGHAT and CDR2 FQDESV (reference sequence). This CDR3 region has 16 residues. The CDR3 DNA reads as TGTGCCAGCGACAGGGGAAATCCACGAAACACAGATACGCAGTATTTT. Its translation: CASDRGNPRNTDTQYF.

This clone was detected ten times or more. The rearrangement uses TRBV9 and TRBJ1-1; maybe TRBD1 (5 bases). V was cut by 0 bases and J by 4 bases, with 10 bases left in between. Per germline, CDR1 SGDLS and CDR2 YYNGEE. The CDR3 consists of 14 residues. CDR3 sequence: CASSVAGMGTEAFF. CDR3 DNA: TGTGCCAGCAGCGTAGCAGGGATGGGCACTGAAGCTTTCTTT.